The next 4 T cell receptor beta chains were all read from a single sample in a study of blood T cells in healthy people across ages. It was with a sample-barcoded 5' primer and a J-beta primer mix that a second PCR of roughly 7 to 12 cycles was run. TCRdb called the 5' RACE reads again in MiXCR, with one record for every CDR3 protein. The sample lists 600,000 or so distinct CDR3 sequences; roughly 20% were seen once. The sample was blood. The receptors originated from a man between 65 and 79 years old in good health.

Note on this clonotype: The junction departs from the called germline gene at one end, perhaps through a read error. The chain uses TRBV6-5 and TRBJ2-4, with D perhaps given as TRBD1 or TRBD2 (5 bases each). The germline V gene encodes CDR1 MNHEY and CDR2 SVGAGI. The CDR3 is 15 amino acids. CDR3 in amino acids: CASSDSQGAKNIQCF. Written as DNA, the CDR3 is TGTGCCAGCAGCGACAGCCAGGGAGCCAAAAACATTCAGTGCTTC.

This clonotype was seen a handful of times. The chain has TRBV7-9 and TRBJ2-7, with D uncertain. This CDR3 has 12 residues. The ends were cut back, 4 bases at V and 5 bases at J, with 9 bases in the middle. Looked up from germline, CDR1 is SEHNR and CDR2 is FQNEAQ (reference sequence). In DNA, the CDR3 is TGTGCCAGCAGCTCAATTACAGACGAGCAGTACTTC. Its translation is CASSSITDEQYF.

The chain uses TRBV24-1 and TRBJ2-3; D is perhaps TRBD2 (5 bases). Germline V CDR1 and CDR2: KGHDR, SFDVKD. The CDR3 runs to 13 residues. Trimming cost V 9 bases and J 2 bases, with 11 bases left between them. CDR3 loop: CATRSGSTDTQYF. The CDR3 DNA follows: TGTGCCACCCGGAGCGGATCCACAGATACGCAGTATTTT.

This rearrangement joins TRBV9 to TRBJ1-4; 11 nucleotides agree with TRBD1. The CDR3 covers 16 residues. The V and J ends lost 4 bases and 5 bases, in that order; junction bases with no gene match: 7. The germline CDR1 and CDR2 sequences are SGDLS and YYNGEE. Here the CDR3 DNA reads TGTGCCAGCAGCCGCTTCGGACAGGGGGCGAATGAAAAACTGTTTTTT. This codes for CASSRFGQGANEKLFF.